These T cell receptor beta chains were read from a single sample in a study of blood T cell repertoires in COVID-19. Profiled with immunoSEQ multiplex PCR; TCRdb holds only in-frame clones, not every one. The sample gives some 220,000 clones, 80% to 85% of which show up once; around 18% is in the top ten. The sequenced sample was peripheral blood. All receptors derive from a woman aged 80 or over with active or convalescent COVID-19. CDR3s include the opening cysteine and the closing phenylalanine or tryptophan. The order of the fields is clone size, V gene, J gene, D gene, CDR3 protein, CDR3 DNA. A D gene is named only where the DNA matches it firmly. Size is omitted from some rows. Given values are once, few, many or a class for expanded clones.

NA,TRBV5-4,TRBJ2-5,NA,CASSLALQETQYF,TGTGCCAGCAGCTTGGCACTCCAAGAGACCCAGTACTTC
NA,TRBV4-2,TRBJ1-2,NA,CASSRSPGEGYYGYTF,TGTGCCAGCAGCCGGAGTCCGGGGGAGGGCTACTATGGCTACACCTTC
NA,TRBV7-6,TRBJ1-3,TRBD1,CASTLGPVTGGSGNTIYF,TGTGCCAGCACCCTCGGGCCCGTTACAGGGGGCTCTGGAAACACCATATATTTT
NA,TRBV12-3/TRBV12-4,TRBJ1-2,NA,CASSLSVRGYTF,TGTGCCAGCAGTTTATCTGTGAGGGGCTACACCTTC
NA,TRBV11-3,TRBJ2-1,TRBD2,CASSVTSGIGNEQFF,TGTGCCAGCAGCGTAACTAGCGGGATTGGCAATGAGCAGTTCTTC
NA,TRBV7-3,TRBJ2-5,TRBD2,CASSPVGGSQETQYF,TGTGCCAGCAGCCCTGTCGGGGGGTCCCAAGAGACCCAGTACTTC
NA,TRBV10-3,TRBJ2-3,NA,CAISESAGTSTDTQYF,TGTGCCATCAGTGAGTCGGCAGGGACTAGCACAGATACGCAGTATTTT
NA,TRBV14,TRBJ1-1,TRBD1,CASSRQGAMNTEAFF,TGTGCCAGCAGTCGACAGGGGGCTATGAACACTGAAGCTTTCTTT
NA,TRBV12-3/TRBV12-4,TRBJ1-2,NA,CASSLGSGSGYTF,TGTGCCAGCAGTTTGGGGTCGGGGAGTGGCTACACCTTC
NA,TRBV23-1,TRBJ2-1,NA,CASSQWSRGLYNEQFF,TGCGCCAGCAGTCAATGGAGCAGGGGTCTTTACAATGAGCAGTTCTTC
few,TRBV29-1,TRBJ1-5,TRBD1,CSVVGQGVDQPQHF,TGCAGCGTTGTTGGACAGGGGGTTGATCAGCCCCAGCATTTT
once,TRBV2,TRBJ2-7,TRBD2,CASNGGRATNEQYF,TGTGCCAGCAACGGAGGGAGGGCCACAAACGAGCAGTACTTC
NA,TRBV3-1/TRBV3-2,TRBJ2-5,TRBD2,CASSQELAGFQETQYF,TGTGCCAGCAGCCAAGAATTAGCGGGTTTCCAAGAGACCCAGTACTTC
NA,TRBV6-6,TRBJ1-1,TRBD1,CASSHRDRGYGGTEAFF,TGTGCCAGCAGTCACCGGGACAGGGGGTATGGGGGGACTGAAGCTTTCTTT
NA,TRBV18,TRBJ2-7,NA,CASSRSGSYEQYF,TGTGCCAGCTCACGGTCCGGGAGCTACGAGCAGTACTTC
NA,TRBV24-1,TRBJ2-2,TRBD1,CATSDRDRTNTGELFF,TGTGCCACCAGTGATCGGGACAGAACGAACACCGGGGAGCTGTTTTTT
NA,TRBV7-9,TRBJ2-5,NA,CASSSGTRELETQYF,TGTGCCAGCAGCTCCGGAACTAGGGAATTAGAGACCCAGTACTTC
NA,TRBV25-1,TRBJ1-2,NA,CASSDDYGYTF,TGTGCCAGCAGTGACGACTATGGCTACACCTTC
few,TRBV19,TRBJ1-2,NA,CASSIEGVAGYTF,TGTGCCAGTAGTATTGAAGGGGTCGCTGGCTACACCTTC
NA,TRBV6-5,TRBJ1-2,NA,CASSSFYGYTF,TGTGCCAGCAGTTCTTTTTATGGCTACACCTTC
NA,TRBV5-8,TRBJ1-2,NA,CASSLLTGFGYTF,TGTGCCAGCAGCTTGTTGACAGGTTTTGGCTACACCTTC
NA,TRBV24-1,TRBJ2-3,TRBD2,CATSDGGTSGRTDTQYF,TGTGCCACCAGTGACGGGGGGACTAGCGGCCGCACAGATACGCAGTATTTT
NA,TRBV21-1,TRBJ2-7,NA,CASSKGKGRLAGGYEQYF,TGTGCCAGCAGCAAAGGAAAGGGCCGACTAGCGGGAGGGTACGAGCAGTACTTC
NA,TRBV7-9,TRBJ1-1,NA,CASSPDSVVEAFF,TGTGCCAGCAGCCCCGACAGTGTTGTTGAAGCTTTCTTT
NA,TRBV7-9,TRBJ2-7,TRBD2,CASSLTSGRYSYEQYF,TGTGCCAGCAGCCTGACTAGCGGGAGGTATTCCTACGAGCAGTACTTC
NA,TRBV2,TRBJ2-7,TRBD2,CATLAGGGEQYF,TGTGCCACACTAGCGGGGGGAGGCGAGCAGTACTTC
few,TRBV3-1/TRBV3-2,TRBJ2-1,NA,CASSQAGAYNEQFF,TGTGCCAGCAGCCAAGCGGGAGCCTACAATGAGCAGTTCTTC
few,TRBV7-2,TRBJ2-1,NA,CASSLAIGSSWRYINEQFF,TGTGCCAGCAGCTTAGCGATTGGGAGTAGTTGGAGGTATATCAATGAGCAGTTCTTC
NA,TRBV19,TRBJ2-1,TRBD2,CASSSTSGRRFFNEQFF,TGTGCCAGTAGTTCTACTAGCGGGAGGCGTTTCTTCAATGAGCAGTTCTTC